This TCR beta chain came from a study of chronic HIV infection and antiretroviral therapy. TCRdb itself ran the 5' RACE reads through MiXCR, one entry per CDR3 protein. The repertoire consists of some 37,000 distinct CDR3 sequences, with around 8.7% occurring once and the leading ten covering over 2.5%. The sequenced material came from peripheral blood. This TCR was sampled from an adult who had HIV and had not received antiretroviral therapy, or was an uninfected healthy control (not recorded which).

In DNA, the CDR3 is TGCGCCAGCAGACGGTCAGGAATCTACGAGCAGTACTTC. Translation: CASRRSGIYEQYF. The V gene is TRBV5-1, the J gene TRBJ2-7; D gene unclear. Per the germline V gene, CDR1 is SGHRS and CDR2 is YFSETQ. There are 13 residues in the CDR3. Trimming shortened V by 5 bases and J by 3 bases, and 12 bases separated the two germline ends.